These T cell receptor beta chains were read from a single sample in a study of blood T cell repertoires in COVID-19. The repertoire was sequenced with immunoSEQ multiplex PCR; TCRdb's copy has only in-frame clones and lacks some. The sample includes tens of thousands of clones, over 70% of them seen just once. Input material: peripheral blood. These TCRs come from a human donor in a cohort sampled during active COVID-19. Both conserved end residues are trimmed from each CDR3.

length: 12
J: TRBJ2-5
V: TRBV7-9
CDR3: ASSHPGKPETQY

length: 10
J: TRBJ1-2
V: TRBV10-3
CDR3: AISETVYGYT

length: 15
J: TRBJ2-1
V: TRBV9
CDR3: ASSVGGSGRGYNEQF

length: 11
J: TRBJ2-4
V: TRBV12-3/TRBV12-4
CDR3: ASRGTSEGIQY

length: 12
J: TRBJ2-1
V: TRBV11-3
CDR3: ASSLTAGPGEQF

length: 17
J: TRBJ2-3
V: TRBV3-1/TRBV3-2
CDR3: ASSQGSGLAGGPTDTQY

length: 12
J: TRBJ2-3
V: TRBV4-1
CDR3: ASSQVGGTDTQY

length: 16
J: TRBJ2-1
V: TRBV5-1
CDR3: ASSLEGASGRPYNEQF

length: 12
J: TRBJ2-3
V: TRBV27
CDR3: ASSSTGGTDTQY

length: 10
J: TRBJ1-2
V: TRBV7-9
CDR3: ASSLSEEGYT

length: 13
J: TRBJ2-2
V: TRBV27
CDR3: ASSSLAGVPGELF

length: 9
J: TRBJ2-7
V: TRBV29-1
CDR3: SADRGYEQY

length: 15
J: TRBJ2-1
V: TRBV6-2/TRBV6-3
CDR3: ASSYSLLLAGFDEQF

length: 9
J: TRBJ2-2
V: TRBV2
CDR3: ASSEGVGLF

length: 13
J: TRBJ2-1
V: TRBV19
CDR3: ASSIHLDFKGEQF

length: 10
J: TRBJ1-6
V: TRBV9
CDR3: ASSEDRVTLH

length: 9
J: TRBJ2-7
V: TRBV27
CDR3: ASSGGHEQY

length: 13
J: TRBJ2-3
V: TRBV6-4
CDR3: ASSDRAGAGDTQY

length: 14
J: TRBJ2-1
V: TRBV18
CDR3: ASSPERSGGRYEQF

length: 12
J: TRBJ2-1
V: TRBV29-1
CDR3: SVVGGANPSGQF

length: 12
J: TRBJ2-1
V: TRBV25-1
CDR3: ASSDSGAAGEQF

length: 12
J: TRBJ2-1
V: TRBV6-5
CDR3: ASSYPGLGNEQF

length: 13
J: TRBJ1-1
V: TRBV11-3
CDR3: ASSPYRGLNTEAF